One and the same sample provided the 30 T cell receptor beta chains below, sequenced in a study of early T cells in non-severe SARS-CoV-2 infection. Each CDR3 protein is one row after TCRdb ran MiXCR on the 5' RACE reads. The sample lists tens of thousands of distinct CDR3 sequences, around 3.9% occurring once. The sample taken for sequencing was whole blood. These TCRs come from an adult who was a healthcare worker with PCR-confirmed SARS-CoV-2 infection or an uninfected control (not recorded which).

Concerning this clonotype: This CDR3 is missing its conserved last phenylalanine or tryptophan, likely due to a read error. This chain links TRBV19 with TRBJ2-1, with TRBD1 identical over 10 bases. V lost 2 bases and J lost 3; bases outside the gene matches: 19. Germline V gene data show CDR1 as LNHDA and CDR2 as SQIVND (reference sequence). This CDR3 contains 21 residues. The CDR3 DNA sequence: TGTGCCAGTAGTATAAGTTTCGGGACAGGGGAGTCTAGCGGGCTCTACAATGAGCAGTTCTCC. Protein product: CASSISFGTGESSGLYNEQFS.

This clonotype showed up many times. For the CDR3, the DNA is TGTGCCAGCAGCGTAGTTTGGGGAGACGGGGAGCTGTTTTTT. This gives the protein CASSVVWGDGELFF. V usage is TRBV9 and J usage is TRBJ2-2; possible D gene TRBD2, 5 bases. Germline CDR1 is SGDLS and CDR2 is YYNGEE. The CDR3 consists of 14 residues. The ends were cut back, 0 bases at V and 7 bases at J, with 10 bases in the middle.

This clonotype was counted between two and nine times. This rearrangement joins TRBV12-3 or TRBV12-4 to TRBJ1-1; D may be TRBD1 (6 bases). CDR3 length: 14 residues. V lost 3 bases and J lost 1, with 9 bases in between. For the CDR3, the DNA is TGTGCCAGCAGTTTTAAGGGACAGAACACTGAAGCTTTCTTT. It encodes CASSFKGQNTEAFF.

In its sample, this clonotype was seen many times. The chain is built from TRBV20-1 and TRBJ2-3; weak D call: TRBD2 (5 bases). The germline V gene encodes CDR1 DFQATT and CDR2 SNEGSKA (reference sequence). CDR3 length: 17 amino acids. V was cut by 0 bases and J by 0 bases, with 16 bases left in between. The CDR3 is CSARDRDLSPSTDTQYF. As DNA, the CDR3 is TGCAGTGCTAGAGATCGGGATCTTTCCCCTAGCACAGATACGCAGTATTTT.

This clonotype has at least ten counts. The chain couples TRBV15 to TRBJ1-5, with 7 bases aligning to TRBD1. CDR1 LNHNV and CDR2 YYDKDF come from the germline V gene (reference sequence). This CDR3 comprises 17 residues. The trim removed 3 bases at V and 2 bases at J, leaving 10 bases unmatched. The CDR3 DNA is TGTGCCACCAGCAGTGAGGAGTTAGACAGGGGCAATCAGCCCCAGCATTTT. Amino acids: CATSSEELDRGNQPQHF.

This clonotype was counted ten times or more. The V and J genes are TRBV7-2 and TRBJ1-3; D not certain. The V end was cut by 2 bases, the J end by 5 bases, with 13 bases between. This CDR3 has 15 amino acids. Germline values: CDR1 SGHTA, CDR2 FQGNSA. The chain's CDR3 is CASSLSHALRNTIYF. CDR3 coding DNA: TGTGCCAGCAGCTTATCGCACGCCCTGAGAAACACCATATATTTT.

This clonotype was picked up many times. The CDR3 nucleotides read TGTGCCAGCACCAGCCGAGGCACTGAAGCTTTCTTT. This encodes CASTSRGTEAFF. The chain uses TRBV12-3 or TRBV12-4 and TRBJ1-1, with unresolved D. The CDR3 extends over 12 amino acids. With 7 bases removed from V and 4 bases from J, the gap between germline ends came to 10 bases.

This clonotype was seen repeatedly, ten times or more. This rearrangement joins TRBV20-1 to TRBJ2-1; TRBD2 matches 7 bases. Germline trimming cut 0 bases from V and 7 bases from J; bases unmatched to any gene: 9. Germline loops: CDR1 DFQATT, CDR2 SNEGSKA (reference sequence). The CDR3 runs to 15 residues. CDR3 DNA sequence: TGCAGTGCTAGAGACCCTTGGGGGGGAGGGAATGAGCAGTTCTTC. It is translated as CSARDPWGGGNEQFF.

This clonotype was picked up a small number of times. The chain is built from TRBV19 and TRBJ2-1, with D perhaps given as TRBD1 or TRBD2 (5 bases each). The ends were cut back, 0 bases at V and 6 bases at J, with 6 bases in the middle. The CDR3 has 13 residues. Per germline, CDR1 LNHDA and CDR2 SQIVND (reference sequence). The CDR3 spells CASSIDGGNEQFF. Written as DNA, the CDR3 is TGTGCCAGTAGTATAGATGGGGGCAATGAGCAGTTCTTC. The full variable domain, in which reference TRBV19 and TRBJ2-1 provide the parts outside the CDR3, is DGGITQSPKYLFRKEGQNVTLSCEQNLNHDAMYWYRQDPGQGLRLIYYSQIVNDFQKGDIAEGYSVSREKKESFPLTVTSAQKNPTAFYLCASSIDGGNEQFFGPGTRLTVL.

This clonotype was detected ten times or more. The chain recombines TRBV2 with TRBJ2-3, with TRBD2 matching 10 bases. With 8 bases clipped from V and 6 bases from J, the junction kept 8 bases outside the gene matches. The CDR3 is 14 residues long. Germline V lookup: CDR1 SNHLY, CDR2 FYNNEI. CDR3 sequence (DNA): TGTGCCAGCTCTCGAACTAGCGGGGCTGATACGCAGTATTTT. Amino acid sequence: CASSRTSGADTQYF. The whole variable domain, filled in from reference TRBV2 and TRBJ2-3, reads EPEVTQTPSHQVTQMGQEVILRCVPISNHLYFYWYRQILGQKVEFLVSFYNNEISEKSEIFDDQFSVERPDGSNFTLKIRSTKLEDSAMYFCASSRTSGADTQYFGPGTRLTVL.

This clonotype was detected only a few times. The genes are TRBV6-5 and TRBJ2-3; D might be TRBD1 or TRBD2, each matching 5 bases. CDR1 is MNHEY, CDR2 SVGAGI, per germline. V lost 6 bases, J lost 1 base, and 14 bases lay in between. This CDR3 contains 15 residues. The CDR3 DNA reads TGTGCCAGCAGACCCGGGACGGCCCGCACAGATACGCAGTATTTT. It translates to CASRPGTARTDTQYF.

This clonotype turned up a few times. The chain is built from TRBV18 and TRBJ2-3, with D uncertain. Germline V gene lookup returns CDR1 KGHSH and CDR2 LQKENI. The length of the CDR3 is 13 residues. Trimming took 3 bases from V and 5 from J, leaving 9 bases between them. The CDR3 nucleotides are TGTGCCAGCTCACCGGGTTCACGAGATACGCAGTATTTT. The encoded protein is CASSPGSRDTQYF.

The sample holds many counts of this clonotype. The V call is TRBV19, the J call TRBJ1-5, with TRBD1 matching 11 bases. Germline V lookup: CDR1 LNHDA, CDR2 SQIVND (reference sequence). The ends lost 5 bases at V and 6 bases at J; junction bases unmatched: 3. CDR3 length: 14 amino acids. For the CDR3, the DNA is TGTGCCAGTAGTCGGACAGGGGGCGTTCAGCCCCAGCATTTT. It encodes CASSRTGGVQPQHF.

This clonotype has ten or more counts. The chain employs TRBV20-1 and TRBJ2-1, with unresolved D. Trimming stripped 0 bases from V and 10 bases from J, with 10 bases between. Germline CDR1 reads DFQATT; CDR2 reads SNEGSKA (reference sequence). This CDR3 spans 12 amino acids. Here the CDR3 reads CSARDMLQEQFF. The CDR3 DNA sequence: TGCAGTGCTAGAGATATGCTTCAGGAGCAGTTCTTC.

This clonotype has at least ten counts. The chain uses TRBV25-1 and TRBJ1-5; unclear D gene. The V end lost 1 base, the J end lost 5 bases, and 9 bases lay between the germline ends. Germline V CDR1 and CDR2: MGHDK, SYGVNS. This CDR3 spans 14 amino acids. CDR3 amino acids: CASSEFEGDQPQHF. The CDR3 DNA is TGTGCCAGCAGTGAATTCGAAGGCGATCAGCCCCAGCATTTT.

This clonotype was counted at least ten times. The chain is built from TRBV7-2 and TRBJ2-7; 8 nucleotides align to TRBD2. The CDR3 length is 15 residues. Germline CDR1 reads SGHTA; CDR2 reads FQGNSA. Losses at the gene ends were 5 bases for V and 3 bases for J; bases not matched to a gene: 9. The CDR3 region is CASSPGGGRFYEQYF. The CDR3 DNA reads as TGTGCCAGCAGCCCTGGCGGGGGGCGCTTCTACGAGCAGTACTTC. Full variable domain (remainder filled in from reference TRBV7-2 and TRBJ2-7): GAGVSQSPSNKVTEKGKDVELRCDPISGHTALYWYRQSLGQGLEFLIYFQGNSAPDKSGLPSDRFSAERTGGSVSTLTIQRTQQEDSAVYLCASSPGGGRFYEQYFGPGTRLTVT.

This clonotype was seen ten or more times. CDR3 protein: CASSISGPAYGTDTQYF. CDR3 sequence (DNA): TGTGCCAGTAGTATATCAGGACCGGCGTATGGCACAGATACGCAGTATTTT. The chain couples TRBV19 to TRBJ2-3; D unresolved. Germline V gene lookup returns CDR1 LNHDA and CDR2 SQIVND (reference sequence). V gave up 2 bases and J gave up 1 base, with 16 bases separating them. The CDR3 is 17 amino acids.

This clonotype was detected many times. This chain connects TRBV12-3 or TRBV12-4 to TRBJ2-3; 10 bases align to TRBD2. Trimming removed 2 bases from V and 4 bases from J; junction bases left unmatched: 6. The CDR3 is 16 amino acids. The chain's CDR3 is CASSLTSGIGSDTQYF. Written as DNA, the CDR3 is TGTGCCAGCAGTTTAACTAGCGGGATAGGGTCAGATACGCAGTATTTT.

There are a few counts of this clonotype. V gene TRBV20-1 combines with J gene TRBJ2-7; either TRBD1 or TRBD2 may fit D (5 bases each). This CDR3 has 16 residues. Per the germline V gene, CDR1 is DFQATT and CDR2 is SNEGSKA (reference sequence). V lost 2 bases and J 1 base, leaving 18 bases between the germline ends. CDR3 sequence reads: CSARRSGTLYSYEQYF. For the CDR3, the DNA is TGCAGTGCTAGACGATCCGGGACGCTTTATTCCTACGAGCAGTACTTC.

This clonotype was recorded at least ten times. The chain combines TRBV5-6 with TRBJ1-2, with TRBD1 matching 7 bases. V lost 3 bases, J lost 4 bases, and 6 bases stayed unmatched. There are 14 residues in the CDR3. The germline CDR1 and CDR2 sequences are SGHDT and YYEEEE. CDR3 sequence (DNA): TGTGCCAGCAGCTCCGTGGGGACAGTCTATGGCTACACCTTC. Protein: CASSSVGTVYGYTF.

The sample holds one count of this clonotype. CDR3 nucleotides: TGTGCCAGCTCACGGATAGCGGGAGAATCACACGAGCAGTACTTC. Protein sequence: CASSRIAGESHEQYF. This chain connects TRBV18 to TRBJ2-7; TRBD2 agrees at 9 bases. J was trimmed by 5 bases and V by 4 bases; bases with no gene match: 9. The CDR3 length is 15 residues. Germline values: CDR1 KGHSH, CDR2 LQKENI.

Many counts were recorded for this clonotype. V usage is TRBV28 and J usage is TRBJ2-6; D is uncertain. Germline CDR1 MDHEN, CDR2 SYDVKM. CDR3 length: 13 amino acids. Trimming took 3 bases from V and 3 from J, leaving 3 bases between them. Here the CDR3 reads CASSFVGANVLTF. Here the CDR3 DNA reads TGTGCCAGCAGTTTTGTTGGGGCCAACGTCCTGACTTTC.

This clonotype was recorded many times. V usage is TRBV20-1 and J usage is TRBJ2-7; maybe TRBD2 (6 bases). This CDR3 is 13 amino acids long. V was trimmed by 5 bases and J by 7 bases, leaving 18 bases between them. Germline V CDR1 and CDR2: DFQATT, SNEGSKA (reference sequence). The CDR3 DNA sequence: TGCAGTGCTTCAGGGACGACCCGGGGGGAGCAGTACGTC. Translating gives CSASGTTRGEQYV.

This clonotype was seen ten or more times. The chain joins TRBV29-1 to TRBJ2-1; D perhaps matches TRBD2 (5 bases). CDR1 is SQVTM, CDR2 ANQGSEA, per germline. The CDR3 is 9 amino acids. Trimming left V 6 bases short and J 10 bases short, with 7 bases between. CDR3 DNA: TGCAGCGTGGAGCGGGAGCAGTTCTTC. It is translated as CSVEREQFF.

This clonotype was counted at least ten times. This chain connects TRBV7-6 to TRBJ2-1; the D gene is possibly TRBD2 (5 bases). V was cut by 3 bases and J by 3 bases, with 12 bases left in between. CDR1 and CDR2 from the germline V gene are SGHVS and FNYEAQ. The CDR3 is 15 amino acids. CDR3 nucleotide sequence: TGTGCCAGCAGCTTCGACACCGGGAACTACAATGAGCAGTTCTTC. It is translated as CASSFDTGNYNEQFF. The complete variable domain, with remaining parts taken from reference TRBV7-6 and TRBJ2-1, reads GAGVSQSPRYKVTKRGQDVALRCDPISGHVSLYWYRQALGQGPEFLTYFNYEAQQDKSGLPNDRFSAERPEGSISTLTIQRTEQRDSAMYRCASSFDTGNYNEQFFGPGTRLTVL.

In this sample, this clonotype turned up a few times. CDR3 protein: CASSPMVLSGSSYNEQFF. In nucleotides, the CDR3 is TGTGCCAGCTCACCAATGGTCCTTAGCGGCAGCTCCTACAATGAGCAGTTCTTC. The chain links TRBV18 to TRBJ2-1, with D possibly TRBD2 on 6 matching bases. The CDR3 covers 18 residues. The germline CDR1 and CDR2 sequences are KGHSH and LQKENI. Deletions cut 2 bases from V and 0 bases from J, with 17 bases between.

This clonotype was detected ten times or more. The chain is built from TRBV24-1 and TRBJ2-2; D perhaps matches TRBD1 (6 bases). This CDR3 is built from 16 residues. V was cut by 3 bases and J by 4 bases, with 14 bases left in between. Germline values: CDR1 KGHDR, CDR2 SFDVKD. Here the CDR3 DNA reads TGTGCCACCAGTGATCCATCCCGACAGGTCACCGGGGAGCTGTTTTTT. It codes for CATSDPSRQVTGELFF.

This clonotype was observed many times. The rearrangement uses TRBV7-8 and TRBJ2-7; 11 bases align to TRBD2. Germline CDR1 and CDR2: SGHVS and FQNEAQ. The CDR3 sequence is 16 residues long. V dropped 5 bases and J dropped 4; count of bases not matched to a gene: 10. The CDR3, as DNA: TGTGCCAGCAGCGAACAAACTAGCGGGAGCTCTTACGAGCAGTACTTC. It codes for CASSEQTSGSSYEQYF.

There are many counts of this clonotype. The chain joins TRBV19 to TRBJ2-2; 10 bases line up with TRBD2. V shed 2 bases and J 5 bases; nucleotides not matched to a gene: 8. The germline CDR1 and CDR2 sequences are LNHDA and SQIVND (reference sequence). This CDR3 has 17 amino acids. CDR3 bases: TGTGCCAGTAGTATACCCGGACTAGCGGAGATAACCGGGGAGCTGTTTTTT. Translation: CASSIPGLAEITGELFF.

This clonotype is judged medium-sized (0.01 to 0.1%). The chain employs TRBV18 and TRBJ2-7, with 8 bases identical to TRBD1. The length of the CDR3 is 17 residues. V gave up 3 bases and J gave up 2 bases; unmatched junction bases: 12. Germline V gene lookup returns CDR1 KGHSH and CDR2 LQKENI. The CDR3 region has the DNA TGTGCCAGCTCACCTCCCCTTGCGGGGACAGGTGCCTACGAGCAGTACTTC. Amino acids: CASSPPLAGTGAYEQYF.